This T cell receptor (beta chain) emerged from a study of monozygotic twins with cystic fibrosis. Notes on the study in general: Shared CDR3 numbers were not associated with age, concordance or severity.

The method was immunoSEQ multiplex PCR; TCRdb's version includes in-frame clones alone and lacks a portion of them. The sample lists some 31,000 clones, roughly 80% occurring once. Concerning this clone itself: Its specificity is not known.

Germline V gives CDR1 SGHRS, CDR2 YFSETQ. V gave up 0 bases and J gave up 4 bases; unmatched junction bases: 13. The CDR3 is made up of 18 amino acids. The TCR was taken from a girl aged 2 to 10 with cystic fibrosis. The rearrangement joins TRBV5-1 to TRBJ2-7; TRBD2 matches 10 bases. The sequencing input was blood. The CDR3 bases are TGCGCCAGCAGCTTGGCAGTAGCGGGAGGTGAAGGGGGATACGAGCAGTACTTC. Translation gives CASSLAVAGGEGGYEQYF. Variable domain in full (rest from reference TRBV5-1 and TRBJ2-7): KAGVTQTPRYLIKTRGQQVTLSCSPISGHRSVSWYQQTPGQGLQFLFEYFSETQRNKGNFPGRFSGRQFSNSRSEMNVSTLELGDSALYLCASSLAVAGGEGGYEQYFGPGTRLTVT.